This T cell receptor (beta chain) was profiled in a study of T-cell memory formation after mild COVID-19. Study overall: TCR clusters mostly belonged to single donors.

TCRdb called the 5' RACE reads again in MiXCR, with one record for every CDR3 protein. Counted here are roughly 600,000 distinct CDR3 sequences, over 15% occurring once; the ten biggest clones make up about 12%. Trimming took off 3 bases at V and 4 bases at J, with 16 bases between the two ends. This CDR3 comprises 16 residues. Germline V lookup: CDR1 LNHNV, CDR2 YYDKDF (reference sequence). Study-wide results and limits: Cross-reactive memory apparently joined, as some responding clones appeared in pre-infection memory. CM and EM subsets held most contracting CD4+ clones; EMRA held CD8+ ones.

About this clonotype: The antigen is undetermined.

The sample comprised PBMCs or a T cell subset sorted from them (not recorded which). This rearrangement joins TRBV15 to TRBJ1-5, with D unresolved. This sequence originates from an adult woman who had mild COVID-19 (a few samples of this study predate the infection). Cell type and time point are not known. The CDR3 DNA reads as TGTGCCACCAGCAGGGCTGGTCGGGAGGTAAATCAGCCCCAGCATTTT. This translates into CATSRAGREVNQPQHF. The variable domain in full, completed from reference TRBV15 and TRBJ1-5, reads DAMVIQNPRYQVTQFGKPVTLSCSQTLNHNVMYWYQQKSSQAPKLLFHYYDKDFNNEADTPDNFQSRRPNTSFCFLDIRSPGLGDTAMYLCATSRAGREVNQPQHFGDGTRLSIL.